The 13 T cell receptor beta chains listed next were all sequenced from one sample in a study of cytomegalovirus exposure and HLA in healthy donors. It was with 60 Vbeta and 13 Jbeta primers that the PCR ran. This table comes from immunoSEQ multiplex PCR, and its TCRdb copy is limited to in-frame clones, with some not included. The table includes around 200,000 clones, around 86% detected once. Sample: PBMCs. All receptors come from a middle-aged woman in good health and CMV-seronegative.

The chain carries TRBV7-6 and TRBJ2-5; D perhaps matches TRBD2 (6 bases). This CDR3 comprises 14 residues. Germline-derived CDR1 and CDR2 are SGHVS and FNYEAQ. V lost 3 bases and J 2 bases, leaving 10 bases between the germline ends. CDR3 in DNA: TGTGCCAGCAGCTTCGGGGGAAGGCAAGAGACCCAGTACTTC. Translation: CASSFGGRQETQYF. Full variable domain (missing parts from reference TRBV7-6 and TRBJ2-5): GAGVSQSPRYKVTKRGQDVALRCDPISGHVSLYWYRQALGQGPEFLTYFNYEAQQDKSGLPNDRFSAERPEGSISTLTIQRTEQRDSAMYRCASSFGGRQETQYFGPGTRLLVL.

CDR3: CASSLSAGFTDTQYF. CDR3 DNA sequence: TGTGCCAGCAGTTTAAGTGCGGGATTCACAGATACGCAGTATTTT. This sequence joins TRBV27 and TRBJ2-3, with D maybe TRBD2 (6 bases). Germline V CDR1 and CDR2: MNHEY, SMNVEV (reference sequence). CDR3 length: 15 amino acids. V was shortened by 2 bases and J by 2 bases, with 11 bases between the two germline ends.

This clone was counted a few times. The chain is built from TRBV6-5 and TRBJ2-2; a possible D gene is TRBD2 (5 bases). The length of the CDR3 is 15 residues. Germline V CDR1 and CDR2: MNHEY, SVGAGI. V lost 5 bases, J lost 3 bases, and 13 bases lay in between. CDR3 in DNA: TGTGCCAGCAGTGCCACTAGTGCGTACACCGGGGAGCTGTTTTTT. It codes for CASSATSAYTGELFF.

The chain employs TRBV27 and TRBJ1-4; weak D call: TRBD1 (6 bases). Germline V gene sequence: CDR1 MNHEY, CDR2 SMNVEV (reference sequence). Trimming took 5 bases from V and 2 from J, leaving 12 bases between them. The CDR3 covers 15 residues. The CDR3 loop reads CASSPTGQTNEKLFF. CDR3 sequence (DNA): TGTGCCAGCAGTCCCACCGGACAGACTAATGAAAAACTGTTTTTT.

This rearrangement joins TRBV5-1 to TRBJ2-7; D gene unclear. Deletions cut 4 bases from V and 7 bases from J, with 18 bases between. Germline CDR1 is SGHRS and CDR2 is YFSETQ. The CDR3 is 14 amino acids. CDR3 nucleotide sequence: TGCGCCAGCAGCCCTCAAGCCGGCACTAATGAGCAGTACTTC. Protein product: CASSPQAGTNEQYF. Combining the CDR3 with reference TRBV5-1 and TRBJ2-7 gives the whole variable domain KAGVTQTPRYLIKTRGQQVTLSCSPISGHRSVSWYQQTPGQGLQFLFEYFSETQRNKGNFPGRFSGRQFSNSRSEMNVSTLELGDSALYLCASSPQAGTNEQYFGPGTRLTVT.

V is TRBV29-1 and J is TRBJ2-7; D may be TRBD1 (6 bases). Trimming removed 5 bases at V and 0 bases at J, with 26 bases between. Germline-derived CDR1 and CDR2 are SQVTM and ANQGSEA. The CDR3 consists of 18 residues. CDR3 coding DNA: TGCAGCGTTTATACAGGGCTGCGGCTGACCCCGAGCTCCTACGAGCAGTACTTC. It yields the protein CSVYTGLRLTPSSYEQYF.

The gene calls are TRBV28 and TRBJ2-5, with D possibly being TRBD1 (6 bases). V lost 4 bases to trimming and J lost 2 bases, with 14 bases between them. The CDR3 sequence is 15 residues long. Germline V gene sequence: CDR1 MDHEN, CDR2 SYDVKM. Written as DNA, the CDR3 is TGTGCCAGCAGTTCCACCCAAGGGGGACAAGAGACCCAGTACTTC. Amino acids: CASSSTQGGQETQYF.

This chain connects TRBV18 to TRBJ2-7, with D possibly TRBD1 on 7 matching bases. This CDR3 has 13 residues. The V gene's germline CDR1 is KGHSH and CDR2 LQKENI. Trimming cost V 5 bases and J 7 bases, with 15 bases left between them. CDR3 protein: CASSFPGGREQYF. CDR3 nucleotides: TGTGCCAGCTCATTTCCAGGGGGGAGGGAGCAGTACTTC.

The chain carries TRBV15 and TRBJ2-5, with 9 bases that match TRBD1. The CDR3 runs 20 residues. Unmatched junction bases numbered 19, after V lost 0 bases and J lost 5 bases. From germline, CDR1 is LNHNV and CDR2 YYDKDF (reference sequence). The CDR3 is CATSRDRMRQGGFSQETQYF. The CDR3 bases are TGTGCCACCAGCAGAGACCGGATGAGACAGGGGGGTTTCTCTCAGGAGACCCAGTACTTC. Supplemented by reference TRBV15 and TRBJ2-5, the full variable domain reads DAMVIQNPRYQVTQFGKPVTLSCSQTLNHNVMYWYQQKSSQAPKLLFHYYDKDFNNEADTPDNFQSRRPNTSFCFLDIRSPGLGDTAMYLCATSRDRMRQGGFSQETQYFGPGTRLLVL.

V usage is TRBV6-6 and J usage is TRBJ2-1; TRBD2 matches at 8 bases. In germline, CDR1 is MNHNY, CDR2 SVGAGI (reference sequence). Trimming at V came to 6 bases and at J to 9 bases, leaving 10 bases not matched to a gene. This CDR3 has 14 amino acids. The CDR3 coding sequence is TGTGCCAGCAGCTCCCGGGAGGGGTGGGGTGAGCAGTTCTTC. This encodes CASSSREGWGEQFF.

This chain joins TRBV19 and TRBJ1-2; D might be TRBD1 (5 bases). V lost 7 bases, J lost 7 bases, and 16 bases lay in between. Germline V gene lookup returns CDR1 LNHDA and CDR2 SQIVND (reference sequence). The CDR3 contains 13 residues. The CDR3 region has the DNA TGTGCCAGTACCCCCCAAGGGGAACGTGGCTACACCTTC. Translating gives CASTPQGERGYTF.

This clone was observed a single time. The CDR3 sequence is CASSLTSGSRNEQFF. The CDR3 DNA follows: TGTGCCAGCAGCTTAACGAGCGGGAGTCGCAATGAGCAGTTCTTC. V gene TRBV7-3 combines with J gene TRBJ2-1, with 8 bases that match TRBD2. This CDR3 region has 15 residues. Trimming took 0 bases from V and 6 from J; bases not matched to a gene: 4. CDR1 and CDR2 from the germline V gene are SGHTA and FQGTGA.

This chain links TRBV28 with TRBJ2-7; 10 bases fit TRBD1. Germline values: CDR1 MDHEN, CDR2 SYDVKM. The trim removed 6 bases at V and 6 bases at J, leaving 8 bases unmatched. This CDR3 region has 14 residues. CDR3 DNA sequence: TGTGCCAGCAGCTGGGGGGACAGGGGCGGCGAGCAGTACTTC. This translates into CASSWGDRGGEQYF.